This T cell receptor (beta chain) was identified in a study of blood T cells in healthy people across ages. Study-wide results and caveats: Long-lived and aged donors differed, with more naive CD4+ cells and higher diversity in the long-lived. No conclusive comparison of naive versus antigen-experienced cells was possible with unsorted PBMCs.

Drawing of peripheral blood yielded ten milliliters from each donor. As concerns this clonotype: What it binds is not known.

A second PCR of about 6 to 12 cycles used a sample-barcoded 5' primer and a J-beta primer mix. Individual samples furnished no less than 2.5 million CDR3-containing paired-end reads apiece. TCRdb reanalysed the 5' RACE reads using MiXCR and keeps one entry per CDR3 protein. The sample lists 1.5 million or so distinct CDR3 sequences; about 43% were seen once. Trimming left V 6 bases short and J 6 bases short, with 18 bases between. There are 13 residues in the CDR3. The germline CDR1 and CDR2 sequences are DFQATT and SNEGSKA (reference sequence). The sequenced sample consisted of blood. This receptor was taken from a woman between 18 and 30 years old in good health. The genes are TRBV20-1 and TRBJ2-7; no clear D. CDR3 sequence: CSALRASWGEQYF. As DNA, the CDR3 is TGCAGTGCCCTCCGGGCTTCTTGGGGCGAGCAGTACTTC.